This T cell receptor (beta chain) was captured by sequencing in a study of Graves' ophthalmopathy and Graves' hyperthyroidism. Trimming cost V 1 base and J 4 bases, with 10 bases left between them. The CDR3 runs 14 residues. The germline CDR1 and CDR2 sequences are DFQATT and SNEGSKA (reference sequence). CDR3 regions of TCR beta were amplified from RNA transcripts. After a first-round RT-PCR with HTBI primers, a second-round multiplex PCR was run. A single record per CDR3 protein comes from TCRdb applying MiXCR to the multiplex PCR reads. The table includes about 550,000 distinct CDR3 sequences, approximately 35% detected once. This clonotype came up many times.

The receptor comes from an adult man with Graves' hyperthyroidism. The chain couples TRBV20-1 to TRBJ1-4, with D possibly being TRBD1 (5 bases). The specimen was peripheral blood or thyroid tissue (not recorded which). The CDR3 DNA reads as TGCAGTGCTAGAGGGCCAGGGCATAATGAAAAACTGTTTTTT. Its protein is CSARGPGHNEKLFF.